This T cell receptor beta chain comes out of a study of shared clonotypes between healthy human individuals. The study, taken as a whole, reports: Although depth was large, rarefaction showed that sequencing of the sorted subsets was incomplete. The generation probabilities recorded for non-shared clonotypes fell below those of clonotypes shared by all four donors. Clonotype sharing across donors was expected to vary with sequencing depth.

Comments on this clone: Antigen: not known.

Germline CDR1 reads MNHNS; CDR2 reads SASEGT. The CDR3 is 11 amino acids. Trimming took 8 bases from V and 6 from J, leaving 10 bases between them. It was CD45RO-negative cells, positively selected for CCR7, that made up naive CD8 cells, with terminally differentiated effector memory CD45RA+ cells excluded. Once extracted for a subset, genomic DNA was divided evenly among several immunoSEQ plates. Profiled with immunoSEQ multiplex PCR; TCRdb holds only in-frame clones, not every one. The sample holds around 2,000,000 clones, about 95% seen once. The specimen was naive CD8+ T cells sorted from blood. This chain connects TRBV6-1 to TRBJ1-1, with TRBD1 as a possible D gene (5 bases). The sequence derives from a man aged 18 to 30 in good health. CDR3 region: CASWDGAEAFF. DNA for the CDR3: TGTGCCAGCTGGGACGGAGCTGAAGCTTTCTTT.